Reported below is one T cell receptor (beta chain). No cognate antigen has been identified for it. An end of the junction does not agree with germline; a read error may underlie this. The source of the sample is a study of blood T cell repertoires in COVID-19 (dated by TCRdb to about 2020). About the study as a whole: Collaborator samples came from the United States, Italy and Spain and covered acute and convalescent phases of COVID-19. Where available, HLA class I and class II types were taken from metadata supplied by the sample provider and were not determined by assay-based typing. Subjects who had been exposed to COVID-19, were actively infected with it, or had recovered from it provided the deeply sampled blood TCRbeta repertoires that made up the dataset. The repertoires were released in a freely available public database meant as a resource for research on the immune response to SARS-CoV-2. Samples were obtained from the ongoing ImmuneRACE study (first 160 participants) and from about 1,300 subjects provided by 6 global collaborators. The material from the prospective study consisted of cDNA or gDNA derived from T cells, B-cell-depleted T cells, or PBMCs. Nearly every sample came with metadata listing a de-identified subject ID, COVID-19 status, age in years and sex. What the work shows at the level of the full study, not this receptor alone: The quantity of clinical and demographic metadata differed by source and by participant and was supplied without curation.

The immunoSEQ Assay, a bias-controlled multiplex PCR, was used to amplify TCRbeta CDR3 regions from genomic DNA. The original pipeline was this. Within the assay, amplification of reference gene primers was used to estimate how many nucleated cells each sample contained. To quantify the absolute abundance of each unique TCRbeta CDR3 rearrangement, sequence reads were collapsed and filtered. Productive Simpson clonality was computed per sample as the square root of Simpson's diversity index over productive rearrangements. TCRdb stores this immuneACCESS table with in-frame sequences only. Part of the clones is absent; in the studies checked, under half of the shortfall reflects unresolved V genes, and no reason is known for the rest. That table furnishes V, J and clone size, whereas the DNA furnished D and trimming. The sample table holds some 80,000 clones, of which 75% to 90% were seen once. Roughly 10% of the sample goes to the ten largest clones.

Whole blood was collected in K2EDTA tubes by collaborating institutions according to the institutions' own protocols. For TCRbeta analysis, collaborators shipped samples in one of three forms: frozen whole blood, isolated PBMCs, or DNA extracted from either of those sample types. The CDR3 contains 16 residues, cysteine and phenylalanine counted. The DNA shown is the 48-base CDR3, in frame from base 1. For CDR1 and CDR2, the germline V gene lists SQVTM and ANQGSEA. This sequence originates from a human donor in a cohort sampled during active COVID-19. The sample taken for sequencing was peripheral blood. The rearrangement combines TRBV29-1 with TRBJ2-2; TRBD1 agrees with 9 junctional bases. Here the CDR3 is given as CSVEVVGQGWTGELFF. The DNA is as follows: TGCAGCGTGGAAGTCGTGGGACAGGGTTGGACCGGGGAGCTGTTTTTT.